The 22 T cell receptor beta chains below were found in one sample sequenced in a study of blood T cells in healthy people across ages. Primed by a sample-barcoded 5' primer and a J-beta primer mix, a second PCR proceeded for roughly 6 to 12 cycles. TCRdb re-called the 5' RACE reads with MiXCR, one entry per CDR3 protein. Seen here are over a million distinct CDR3 sequences, 35% to 55% observed once, and the top ten hold approximately 20%. Sequencing was performed on blood. Source of these receptors: a woman aged 55 to 70 in good health.

This chain uses TRBV28 with TRBJ2-4; perhaps D is TRBD1 or TRBD2 (5 bases each). Trimming shortened V by 8 bases and J by 0 bases, and 8 bases separated the two germline ends. The CDR3 has 13 residues. CDR1 and CDR2 (germline): MDHEN, SYDVKM. In DNA, the CDR3 is TGTGCCAGCGGGACCACAGCCAAAAACATTCAGTACTTC. Its translation is CASGTTAKNIQYF.

This clonotype was observed at least ten times. The chain combines TRBV18 with TRBJ2-3; 14 positions match TRBD2. There are 17 residues in the CDR3. V trimming: 8 bases; J trimming: 1 base; junction bases outside the gene matches: 8. Looked up from germline, CDR1 is KGHSH and CDR2 is LQKENI. CDR3 DNA sequence: TGTGCCAGCAGCCCACCGGGACTAGCGGGAGGCACAGATACGCAGTATTTT. It codes for CASSPPGLAGGTDTQYF.

This clonotype was picked up one time. This chain links TRBV9 with TRBJ2-5, with a weak D call TRBD2 (5 bases). Germline V lookup: CDR1 SGDLS, CDR2 YYNGEE. The CDR3 runs to 15 residues. Trimming cost V 4 bases and J 4 bases, with 17 bases left between them. In nucleotides, the CDR3 is TGTGCCAGCAGCCCCGGGCCGAGGGCGGGAGAGACCCAGTACTTC. Translation gives CASSPGPRAGETQYF. Complete variable domain (other parts from reference TRBV9 and TRBJ2-5): DSGVTQTPKHLITATGQRVTLRCSPRSGDLSVYWYQQSLDQGLQFLIQYYNGEERAKGNILERFSAQQFPDLHSELNLSSLELGDSALYFCASSPGPRAGETQYFGPGTRLLVL.

The chain carries TRBV7-2 and TRBJ2-7; D unclear. The CDR3 extends over 14 amino acids. The V end lost 0 bases, the J end lost 2 bases, and 8 bases lay between the germline ends. CDR1 is SGHTA and CDR2 is FQGNSA in the germline V gene. The CDR3 DNA is TGTGCCAGCAGCTTAGCGCAGGTTACCTACGAGCAGTACTTC. It is translated as CASSLAQVTYEQYF. Combining the CDR3 with reference TRBV7-2 and TRBJ2-7 gives the whole variable domain GAGVSQSPSNKVTEKGKDVELRCDPISGHTALYWYRQSLGQGLEFLIYFQGNSAPDKSGLPSDRFSAERTGGSVSTLTIQRTQQEDSAVYLCASSLAQVTYEQYFGPGTRLTVT.

This clonotype has just a few counts. The chain recombines TRBV5-1 with TRBJ2-5; 7 bases agree with TRBD1. J gave up 2 bases and V 0 bases, and 13 bases lay outside the gene matches. Germline loops: CDR1 SGHRS, CDR2 YFSETQ. The CDR3 length is 18 residues. DNA for the CDR3: TGCGCCAGCAGCTTGGCCGTTACCGCCCCGGGACAGCAAGAGACCCAGTACTTC. Its translation: CASSLAVTAPGQQETQYF. The whole variable domain, filled in from reference TRBV5-1 and TRBJ2-5, reads KAGVTQTPRYLIKTRGQQVTLSCSPISGHRSVSWYQQTPGQGLQFLFEYFSETQRNKGNFPGRFSGRQFSNSRSEMNVSTLELGDSALYLCASSLAVTAPGQQETQYFGPGTRLLVL.

This clonotype came up many times. The chain carries TRBV6-2 or TRBV6-3 and TRBJ2-1; no definite D call. This CDR3 comprises 15 residues. Germline V gives CDR1 MNHEY, CDR2 SVGEGT. Deletions cut 7 bases from V and 2 bases from J, with 15 bases between. CDR3 DNA sequence: TGTGCCAGCACCCTATCAGGAGTGGCCTACAATGAGCAGTTCTTC. It codes for CASTLSGVAYNEQFF.

This clonotype was observed a few times. The V gene is TRBV6-2 or TRBV6-3, the J gene TRBJ2-7; D not certain. The CDR3 extends over 13 amino acids. Germline CDR1 MNHEY, CDR2 SVGEGT. Trimming took off 0 bases at V and 6 bases at J, with 9 bases between the two ends. CDR3 region: CASSYSLVLEQYF. In DNA form, the CDR3 reads TGTGCCAGCAGTTACTCCCTAGTTCTCGAGCAGTACTTC.

This clonotype was seen repeatedly, ten times or more. V is TRBV20-1 and J is TRBJ2-3; TRBD2 might be the D (5 bases). In germline, CDR1 is DFQATT, CDR2 SNEGSKA (reference sequence). The CDR3 extends over 14 amino acids. With 1 base removed from V and 1 base from J, the gap between germline ends came to 9 bases. The CDR3 loop reads CSARVRGGTDTQYF. The CDR3 DNA follows: TGCAGTGCTAGAGTACGGGGAGGCACAGATACGCAGTATTTT.

The rearrangement uses TRBV11-2 and TRBJ2-1, with TRBD2 matching 8 bases. Germline assignment: CDR1 SGHAT and CDR2 FQNNGV. This CDR3 has 17 residues. J lost 13 bases, V lost 2 bases, and 19 bases had no gene match. The CDR3 here is CASSLFRAGGRYGDQFF. Written as DNA, the CDR3 is TGTGCCAGCAGCTTATTTCGGGCTGGCGGGAGGTACGGTGATCAGTTCTTC.

The chain uses TRBV20-1 and TRBJ1-4; TRBD1 matches at 8 bases. This CDR3 has 16 residues. Germline assignment: CDR1 DFQATT and CDR2 SNEGSKA (reference sequence). The V segment lost 6 bases and the J segment 2 bases; nucleotides outside the gene matches: 11. Written as DNA, the CDR3 is TGCAGTGCGGCCCGACAGGGGTGGACGACTAATGAAAAACTGTTTTTT. Its translation: CSAARQGWTTNEKLFF.

V gene TRBV27 combines with J gene TRBJ1-6; 7 bases match TRBD1. The CDR3 length is 17 residues. The V and J ends lost 2 bases and 7 bases, in that order; junction bases with no gene match: 11. CDR1 is MNHEY and CDR2 is SMNVEV in the germline V gene (reference sequence). CDR3 sequence: CASSLVNPGQVNSPLHF. The CDR3 DNA reads as TGTGCCAGCAGTTTAGTAAATCCAGGACAGGTCAATTCACCCCTCCACTTT.

This clonotype was seen a few times. The gene calls are TRBV4-1 and TRBJ1-2; D may be TRBD1 (5 bases). CDR3 length: 16 residues. The V and J ends lost 1 base and 2 bases respectively, with 14 bases between them. Looked up from germline, CDR1 is MGHRA and CDR2 is YSYEKL. CDR3 in DNA: TGCGCCAGCAGCCAAGTCGGGGTGGACATCAACTATGGCTACACCTTC. Translating it yields CASSQVGVDINYGYTF.

There are a few counts of this clonotype. V usage is TRBV6-1 and J usage is TRBJ1-5; TRBD1 might be the D (5 bases). CDR1 and CDR2 from the germline V gene are MNHNS and SASEGT. Trimming left V 0 bases short and J 0 bases short, with 12 bases between. The CDR3 is 17 residues long. The CDR3 is CASSEAVGRGSNQPQHF. The CDR3 DNA is TGTGCCAGCAGTGAAGCAGTGGGTAGGGGTAGCAATCAGCCCCAGCATTTT.

CDR3: CASLSGGETQYF. CDR3 nucleotide sequence: TGTGCCAGCTTATCGGGCGGTGAGACCCAGTACTTC. The rearrangement links TRBV11-2 to TRBJ2-5; the D is unclear. Germline V gene sequence: CDR1 SGHAT, CDR2 FQNNGV. With 8 bases removed from V and 5 bases from J, the gap between germline ends came to 12 bases. The CDR3 is 12 amino acids.

The chain joins TRBV24-1 to TRBJ2-1; 9 bases agree with TRBD2. Unmatched junction bases numbered 2, after V lost 1 base and J lost 5 bases. The CDR3 loop spans 15 amino acids. Germline CDR1 and CDR2: KGHDR and SFDVKD. The CDR3 here is CATSDLAGGHNEQFF. DNA for the CDR3: TGTGCCACCAGTGATTTAGCGGGAGGCCACAATGAGCAGTTCTTC.

This clonotype appeared once. V usage is TRBV12-3 or TRBV12-4 and J usage is TRBJ2-5, with 9 bases aligning to TRBD2. The V segment lost 3 bases and the J segment 4 bases; nucleotides outside the gene matches: 9. The CDR3 totals 16 residues. CDR3 residues: CASSLVAGGFGETQYF. CDR3 DNA sequence: TGTGCCAGCAGTTTGGTGGCGGGAGGGTTCGGAGAGACCCAGTACTTC.

The V gene is TRBV5-6, the J gene TRBJ2-7; 9 bases are a match to TRBD1. CDR1 is SGHDT, CDR2 YYEEEE, per germline. With 0 bases clipped from V and 3 bases from J, the junction kept 10 bases outside the gene matches. The CDR3 is 17 residues long. In DNA form, the CDR3 reads TGTGCCAGCAGCTTGGGAGGTGATGAGACAGGGGGCTACGAGCAGTACTTC. Translated: CASSLGGDETGGYEQYF.

Many counts were recorded for this clonotype. The gene calls are TRBV10-3 and TRBJ2-7; 10 bases are shared with TRBD2. V gave up 3 bases and J gave up 2 bases; unmatched junction bases: 4. The CDR3 has 15 residues. CDR1 is ENHRY and CDR2 is SYGVKD in the germline V gene. The DNA of the CDR3 is TGTGCCATCAGTGATCAGCGGGAGGGGACCTACGAGCAGTACTTC. Its translation is CAISDQREGTYEQYF.

CDR3 DNA sequence: TGTGCCAGCAGCGTAGTATACCAGGGTGGCGCGCCGAGCACAGATACGCAGTATTTT. This translates into CASSVVYQGGAPSTDTQYF. This chain connects TRBV9 to TRBJ2-3, with D perhaps matching TRBD1 (5 bases). The germline V and J ends were trimmed by 0 bases and 0 bases, with 20 bases remaining between them. This CDR3 comprises 19 residues. Germline CDR1 and CDR2: SGDLS and YYNGEE.

A remark on this clonotype: This sequence may be a read error, since a much larger clone differs from it by one base. The chain combines TRBV7-2 with TRBJ2-1; D remains ambiguous. CDR3 size: 11 residues. Germline V lookup: CDR1 SGHTA, CDR2 FQGNSA. In DNA, the CDR3 is TGTGCCAGCAGCAACTACAAGGAGCAGTTCTTC. Its protein product is CASSNYKEQFF.

Comment on this clonotype: The germline gene is not matched at one end of the junction; a read error may be the cause. The CDR3 loop reads CACSLGVNLYEQYF. DNA for the CDR3: TGTGCCTGCAGTTTAGGAGTAAACCTCTACGAGCAGTACTTC. The rearrangement links TRBV27 to TRBJ2-4; D is undetermined. Near its end, the DNA agrees better with TRBJ2-7, so the J call may be wrong. The CDR3 runs 14 residues. From germline, CDR1 is MNHEY and CDR2 SMNVEV (reference sequence).

CDR3 protein: CASTNSKEQYF. The CDR3 nucleotides read TGTGCCAGCACCAATTCTAAGGAGCAGTACTTC. The V call is TRBV12-3 or TRBV12-4, the J call TRBJ2-7; no reliable D call. Trimming shortened V by 7 bases and J by 7 bases, and 11 bases separated the two germline ends. This CDR3 is 11 amino acids long.